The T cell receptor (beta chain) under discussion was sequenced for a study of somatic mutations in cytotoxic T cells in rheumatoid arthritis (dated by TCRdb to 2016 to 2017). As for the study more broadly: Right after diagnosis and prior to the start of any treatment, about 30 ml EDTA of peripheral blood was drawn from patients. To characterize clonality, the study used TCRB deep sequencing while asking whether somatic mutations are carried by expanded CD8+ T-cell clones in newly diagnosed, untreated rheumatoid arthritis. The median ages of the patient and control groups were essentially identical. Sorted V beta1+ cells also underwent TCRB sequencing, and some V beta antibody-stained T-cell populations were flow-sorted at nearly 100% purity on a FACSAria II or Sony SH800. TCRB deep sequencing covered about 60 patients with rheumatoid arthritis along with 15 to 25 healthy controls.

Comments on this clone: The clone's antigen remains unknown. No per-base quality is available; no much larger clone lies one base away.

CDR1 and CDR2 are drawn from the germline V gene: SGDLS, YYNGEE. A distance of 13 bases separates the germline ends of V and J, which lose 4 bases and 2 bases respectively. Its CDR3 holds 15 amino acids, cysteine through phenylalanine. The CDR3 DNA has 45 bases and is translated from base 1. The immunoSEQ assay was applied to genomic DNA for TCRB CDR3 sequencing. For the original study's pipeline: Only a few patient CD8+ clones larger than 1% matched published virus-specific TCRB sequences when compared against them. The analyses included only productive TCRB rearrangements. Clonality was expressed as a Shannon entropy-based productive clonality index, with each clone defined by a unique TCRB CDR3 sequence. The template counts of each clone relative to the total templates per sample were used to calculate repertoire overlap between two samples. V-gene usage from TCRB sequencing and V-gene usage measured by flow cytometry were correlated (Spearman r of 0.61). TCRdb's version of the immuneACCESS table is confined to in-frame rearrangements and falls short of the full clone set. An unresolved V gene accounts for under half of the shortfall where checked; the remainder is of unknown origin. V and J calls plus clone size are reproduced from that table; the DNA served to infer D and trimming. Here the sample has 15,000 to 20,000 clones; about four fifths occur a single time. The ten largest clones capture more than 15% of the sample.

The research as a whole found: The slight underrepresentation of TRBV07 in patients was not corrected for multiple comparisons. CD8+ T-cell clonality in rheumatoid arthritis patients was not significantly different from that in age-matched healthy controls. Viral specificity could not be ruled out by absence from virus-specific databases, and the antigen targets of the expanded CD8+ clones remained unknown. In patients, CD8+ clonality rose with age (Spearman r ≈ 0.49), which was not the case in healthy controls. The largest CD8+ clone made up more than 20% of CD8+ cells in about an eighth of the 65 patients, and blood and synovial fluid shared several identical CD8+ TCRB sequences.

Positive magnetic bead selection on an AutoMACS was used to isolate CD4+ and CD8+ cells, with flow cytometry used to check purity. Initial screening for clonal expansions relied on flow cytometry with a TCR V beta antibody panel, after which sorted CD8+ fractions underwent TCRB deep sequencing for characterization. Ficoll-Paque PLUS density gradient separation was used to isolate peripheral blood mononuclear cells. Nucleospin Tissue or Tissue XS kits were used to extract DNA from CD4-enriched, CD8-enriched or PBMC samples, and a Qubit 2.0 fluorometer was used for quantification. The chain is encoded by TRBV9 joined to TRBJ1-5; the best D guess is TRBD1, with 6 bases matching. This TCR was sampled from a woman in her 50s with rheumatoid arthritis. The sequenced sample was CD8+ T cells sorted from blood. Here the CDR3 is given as CASSPQGVGNQPQHF. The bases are TGTGCCAGCAGCCCACAGGGCGTTGGCAATCAGCCCCAGCATTTT.